Listed below are T cell receptor beta chains from one sample, sequenced in a study of cytomegalovirus exposure and HLA in healthy donors. Libraries were prepared by immunoSEQ multiplex PCR; TCRdb keeps only in-frame clonotypes and omits some of them. The table shows 150,000 to 200,000 clones, with roughly 72% occurring only once. Source material: PBMCs. The receptors stem from a man in his thirties or forties in good health and CMV-seronegative. CDR3s include the opening cysteine and the closing phenylalanine or tryptophan. The order of the fields is D gene, V gene, CDR3 length, J gene, clone size, CDR3 DNA, CDR3 protein. The D gene is left open where the match is weak. Some rows mark clone size as missing; the rest say once, few, many or name a class of expanded clone.

-	TRBV29-1	12	TRBJ2-7	-	TGCAGCGCATCAGGGGGGTCCTACGAGCAGTACTTC	CSASGGSYEQYF
TRBD2	TRBV2	16	TRBJ2-1	-	TGTGCCAGCAGTGGGAGCGGGACTAGCGGATTCCCTGAGCAGTTCTTC	CASSGSGTSGFPEQFF
TRBD2	TRBV9	14	TRBJ2-7	-	TGTGCCAGCAGCGTAGAGGGAGGGTCCTACGAGCAGTACTTC	CASSVEGGSYEQYF
-	TRBV7-2	16	TRBJ1-1	few	TGTGCCAGCAGCCCAAGGGAAGGGGTAATGAACACTGAAGCTTTCTTT	CASSPREGVMNTEAFF
TRBD1	TRBV13	14	TRBJ2-5	-	TGTGCCAGCAGCCGGTGGACAGGGAGGGAGACCCAGTACTTC	CASSRWTGRETQYF
-	TRBV9	16	TRBJ1-1	-	TGTGCCAGCAGCGTAGGAATAGGGTGGGGGGTTAGTGAAGCTTTCTTT	CASSVGIGWGVSEAFF
TRBD1	TRBV5-1	16	TRBJ2-5	-	TGCGCCAGCAGCTTGGTTAGTGTTACAGGGGCTTCGCGGACTTACTTC	CASSLVSVTGASRTYF
-	TRBV6-5	14	TRBJ2-7	-	TGTGCCAGCAGTTCGCGACAGACCTCCTACGAGCAGTACTTC	CASSSRQTSYEQYF
-	TRBV28	15	TRBJ2-2	-	TGTGCCAGCAGTTTTCGTGGGCTAGCCACCGGGGAGCTGTTTTTT	CASSFRGLATGELFF
-	TRBV5-1	14	TRBJ1-1	-	TGCGCCAGCAGCCCGACCGGGGGGTTAACTGAAGCTTTCTTT	CASSPTGGLTEAFF
TRBD2	TRBV2	15	TRBJ2-2	-	TGTGCCAGCAGTGTTCTAGCGGGAGTCACCGGGGAGCTGTTTTTT	CASSVLAGVTGELFF
-	TRBV5-1	15	TRBJ2-7	-	TGCGCCAGCAGCCGCTCGAGGGCAGGGGAATCCGAGCAGTACTTC	CASSRSRAGESEQYF
-	TRBV5-6	15	TRBJ1-5	-	TGTGCCAGCAGCCCATGGACAGTAAGCAATCAGCCCCAGCATTTT	CASSPWTVSNQPQHF
-	TRBV6-5	16	TRBJ1-1	-	TGTGCCAGCAGTTACTTGGCGGCAAGGCCGAACACTGAAGCTTTCTTT	CASSYLAARPNTEAFF
TRBD2	TRBV7-9	15	TRBJ2-7	-	TGTGCCAGCAGCGACTATAGCGGGAGCTCCTACGAGCAGTACTTC	CASSDYSGSSYEQYF
TRBD1	TRBV5-1	17	TRBJ1-6	-	TGCGCCAGCAGCGAAACGGGACAGGGAGTTCCCCGGTCACCCCTCCACTTT	CASSETGQGVPRSPLHF
TRBD2	TRBV14	16	TRBJ2-1	-	TGTGCCAGCAGCCACCTCCTAGCGGATAACTACAATGAGCAGTTCTTC	CASSHLLADNYNEQFF
TRBD2	TRBV4-1	15	TRBJ2-1	-	TGCGCCAGCAGCCAAGACGGGGGGTCCTACAATGAGCAGTTCTTC	CASSQDGGSYNEQFF
-	TRBV27	13	TRBJ2-7	few	TGTGCCAGCATAGGGGGAGGGCCATACGAGCAGTACTTC	CASIGGGPYEQYF
TRBD2	TRBV5-1	16	TRBJ2-7	once	TGCGCCAGCAGCTTGGAGTTTAGCGGGAGTTCCTACGAGCAGTACTTC	CASSLEFSGSSYEQYF
TRBD2	TRBV4-1	19	TRBJ2-1	-	TGCGCCAGCAGCCAAGAACTAGCGGGAGGACTGAGCTCCTACAATGAGCAGTTCTTC	CASSQELAGGLSSYNEQFF
-	TRBV11-2	17	TRBJ2-1	-	TGTGCCAGCAGCGACCAGGGCGCGAGTAGCTCCTACAATGAGCAGTTCTTC	CASSDQGASSSYNEQFF
-	TRBV2	13	TRBJ2-1	once	TGTGCCAGCAGTGCAGGCTCCTACAATGAGCAGTTCTTC	CASSAGSYNEQFF
-	TRBV7-9	10	TRBJ2-1	-	TGTGTAGGGGGAAACAATGAGCAGTTCTTC	CVGGNNEQFF
-	TRBV9	15	TRBJ2-5	-	TGTGCCAGCAGCGTATCCCCCGACAGCTTTGAGACCCAGTACTTC	CASSVSPDSFETQYF